A single sample gave rise to the 10 T cell receptor beta chains below, sequenced in a study of blood T cell repertoires in COVID-19. Sequencing used immunoSEQ multiplex PCR; TCRdb keeps in-frame clones, though not all of them. The data show around 200,000 clones, more than 75% seen once. The material sequenced was peripheral blood. The receptors stem from a middle-aged man with active or convalescent COVID-19.

The genes are TRBV9 and TRBJ1-6; maybe TRBD1 (5 bases). The germline gives CDR1 SGDLS, CDR2 YYNGEE. This CDR3 is 15 amino acids long. Between the trimmed V and J ends, which lost 3 bases and 9 bases, there was a span of 16 bases. The CDR3 coding sequence is TGTGCCAGCAGCGCCACTCCAGGGTTAAGTTCACCCCTCCACTTT. Protein sequence: CASSATPGLSSPLHF. Using reference TRBV9 and TRBJ1-6 for the parts outside the CDR3, the full variable domain is DSGVTQTPKHLITATGQRVTLRCSPRSGDLSVYWYQQSLDQGLQFLIQYYNGEERAKGNILERFSAQQFPDLHSELNLSSLELGDSALYFCASSATPGLSSPLHFGNGTRLTVT.

This chain uses TRBV7-9 with TRBJ1-1; D remains unclear. The germline V gene has CDR1 SEHNR and CDR2 FQNEAQ (reference sequence). The V end lost 5 bases, the J end lost 5 bases, and 18 bases lay between the germline ends. This CDR3 region has 15 residues. The CDR3 reads CASSRIWANGTEAFF. The CDR3 bases are TGTGCCAGCAGCCGAATCTGGGCGAACGGAACTGAAGCTTTCTTT.

This clone occurred once. The chain has TRBV7-8 and TRBJ1-1; the match to TRBD1 covers 12 bases. This CDR3 has 16 residues. The germline V gene encodes CDR1 SGHVS and CDR2 FQNEAQ. The J segment lost 3 bases and the V segment lost 8 bases, leaving 10 bases of the junction unmatched. In DNA, the CDR3 is TGTGCCAGCTTACCCGGGACAGGGGGCGCCCACACTGAAGCTTTCTTT. It is translated as CASLPGTGGAHTEAFF.

In DNA form, the CDR3 reads TGTGCCAGTAGTAGCCGGAGGACAGGCGAGGCTGAAGCTTTCTTT. Translation gives CASSSRRTGEAEAFF. The chain recombines TRBV19 with TRBJ1-1; TRBD1 matches at 7 bases. The CDR3 is 15 residues long. V dropped 4 bases and J dropped 6; count of bases not matched to a gene: 11. Looked up from germline, CDR1 is LNHDA and CDR2 is SQIVND (reference sequence).

The J gene is TRBJ2-2, the V gene TRBV12-3 or TRBV12-4, with TRBD2 as a possible D gene (5 bases). CDR3 size: 11 residues. Between the trimmed V and J ends, which lost 6 bases and 6 bases, there was a span of 5 bases. CDR3 in DNA: TGTGCCAGCAGGGGAGCCGGGGAGCTGTTTTTT. Amino acid sequence: CASRGAGELFF.

In this sample, this clone turned up once. CDR3: CASSEMDWWGNQPQHF. CDR3 coding DNA: TGTGCCAGCAGTGAAATGGACTGGTGGGGCAATCAGCCCCAGCATTTT. The chain recombines TRBV2 with TRBJ1-5; unclear D gene. Trimming removed 2 bases at V and 2 bases at J, with 13 bases between. Germline assignment: CDR1 SNHLY and CDR2 FYNNEI. The CDR3 spans 16 residues.

The genes are TRBV6-2 or TRBV6-3 and TRBJ1-5; D perhaps matches TRBD1 (6 bases). CDR1 is MNHEY and CDR2 is SVGEGT in the germline V gene. V was clipped by 4 bases and J by 2 bases, with 12 bases between them. The CDR3 loop spans 15 amino acids. CDR3 loop: CASSWGRGGNQPQHF. The DNA for the CDR3 is TGTGCCAGCAGTTGGGGGCGCGGAGGCAATCAGCCCCAGCATTTT.

The chain uses TRBV28 and TRBJ2-1; TRBD1 is a possible D gene (5 bases). Germline V CDR1 and CDR2: MDHEN, SYDVKM. Trimming removed 5 bases from V and 7 bases from J, with 12 bases in between. The CDR3 is made up of 13 amino acids. The CDR3 DNA is TGTGCCAGCAGTCTAAGGGGCCGAAATGAGCAGTTCTTC. It translates to CASSLRGRNEQFF.

This clone was picked up one time. The rearrangement joins TRBV6-5 to TRBJ2-7; 7 nucleotides align to TRBD2. This CDR3 is built from 13 residues. Trimming took 6 bases from V and 3 from J; bases not matched to a gene: 5. Germline V gene lookup returns CDR1 MNHEY and CDR2 SVGAGI. The CDR3 reads CASRAGRIYEQYF. The CDR3 DNA reads TGTGCCAGCAGAGCGGGACGGATCTACGAGCAGTACTTC.

The rearrangement joins TRBV10-3 to TRBJ1-1, with a weak D call TRBD1 (6 bases). Per the germline V gene, CDR1 is ENHRY and CDR2 is SYGVKD. The CDR3 extends over 16 amino acids. V lost 2 bases and J lost 0, with 13 bases in between. The CDR3 DNA reads TGTGCCATCAGTGAGAGGGGGGGGCAGGTGAACACTGAAGCTTTCTTT. As protein: CAISERGGQVNTEAFF.